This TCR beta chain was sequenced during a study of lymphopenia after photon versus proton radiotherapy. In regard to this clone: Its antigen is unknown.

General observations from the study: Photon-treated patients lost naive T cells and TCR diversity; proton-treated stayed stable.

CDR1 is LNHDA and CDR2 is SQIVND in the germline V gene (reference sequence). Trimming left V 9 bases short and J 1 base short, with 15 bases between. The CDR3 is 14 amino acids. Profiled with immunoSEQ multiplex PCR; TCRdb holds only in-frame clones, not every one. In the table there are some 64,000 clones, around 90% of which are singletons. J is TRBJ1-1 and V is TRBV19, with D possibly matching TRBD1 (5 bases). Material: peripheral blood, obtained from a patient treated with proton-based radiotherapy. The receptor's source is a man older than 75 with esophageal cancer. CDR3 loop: CASRVLGGNTEAFF. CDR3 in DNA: TGTGCCAGCCGAGTCCTCGGGGGGAACACTGAAGCTTTCTTT.